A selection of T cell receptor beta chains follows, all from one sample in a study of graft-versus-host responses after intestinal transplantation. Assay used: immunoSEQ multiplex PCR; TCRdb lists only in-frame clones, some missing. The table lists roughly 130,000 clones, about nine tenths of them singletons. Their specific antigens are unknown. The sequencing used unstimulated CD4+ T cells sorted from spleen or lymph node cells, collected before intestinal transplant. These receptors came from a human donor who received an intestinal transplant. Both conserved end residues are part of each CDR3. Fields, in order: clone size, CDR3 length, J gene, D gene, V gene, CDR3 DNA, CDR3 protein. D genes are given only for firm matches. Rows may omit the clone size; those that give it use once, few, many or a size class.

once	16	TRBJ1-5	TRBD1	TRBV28	TGTGCCAGCACGACCGGTGGACAGGGGGCCGGGGAGCCCCAGCATTTT	CASTTGGQGAGEPQHF
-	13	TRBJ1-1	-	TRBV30	TGTGCCTCCCCGGGACGGACCAACACTGAAGCTTTCTTT	CASPGRTNTEAFF
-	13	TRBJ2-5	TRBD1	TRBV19	TGTGCCAGTACCGACAGGGGGGTCGGGACCCAGTACTTC	CASTDRGVGTQYF
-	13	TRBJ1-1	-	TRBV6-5	TGTGCCAGCATGGGAGAGCCGAACACTGAAGCTTTCTTT	CASMGEPNTEAFF
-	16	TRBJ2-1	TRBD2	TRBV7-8	TGTGCCAGCAGACCTACCGGGACTAGCGGGAGGTGGGAGCAGTTCTTC	CASRPTGTSGRWEQFF
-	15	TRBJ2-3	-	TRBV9	TGTGCCAGCAGCCTGTTACAGGGAAGCACAGATACGCAGTATTTT	CASSLLQGSTDTQYF
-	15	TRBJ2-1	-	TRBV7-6	TGTGCCAGCAGCGTTAACAGTGGAACCCGGAGTGAGCAGTTCTTC	CASSVNSGTRSEQFF
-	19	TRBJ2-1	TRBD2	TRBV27	TGTGCCAGCAGTCCCCCCGGACTAGCGGGATTGAGGTCCTACAATGAGCAGTTCTTC	CASSPPGLAGLRSYNEQFF
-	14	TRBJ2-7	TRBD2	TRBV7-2	TGTGCCAGCAGCCTAGGGACTAGCAAGTACGAGCAGTACTTC	CASSLGTSKYEQYF
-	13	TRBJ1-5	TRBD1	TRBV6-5	TGTGCCAGCAGCAGGGGACAGGACCAGCCCCAGCATTTT	CASSRGQDQPQHF
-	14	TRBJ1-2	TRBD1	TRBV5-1	TGCGCCAGCAGCTTCCGAACAGGGGACTATGGCTACACCTTC	CASSFRTGDYGYTF
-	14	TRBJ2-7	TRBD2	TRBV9	TGTGCCAGCAGCGTAGGAGCGGGAGGGGACGAGCAGTACTTC	CASSVGAGGDEQYF
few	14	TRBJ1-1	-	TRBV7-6	TGTGCCAGCAGCTTAGGTGTACAGAACACTGAAGCTTTCTTT	CASSLGVQNTEAFF
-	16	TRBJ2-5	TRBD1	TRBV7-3	TGTGCCAGCAGCTTAGACAGGGGGCTAAAGAAAGAGACCCAGTACTTC	CASSLDRGLKKETQYF
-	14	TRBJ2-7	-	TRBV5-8	TGTGCCAGCTCCTTAGAAGGCCTACACTACGAGCAGTACTTC	CASSLEGLHYEQYF
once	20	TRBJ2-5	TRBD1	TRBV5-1	TGCGCCAGCAGCCTTCTAGCCGGGACAGGGGGCGTAGCGGTGAGCGGGACCCAGTACTTC	CASSLLAGTGGVAVSGTQYF
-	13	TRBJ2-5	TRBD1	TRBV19	TGTGCCAGTCTCGGGACAGACCAAGAGACCCAGTACTTC	CASLGTDQETQYF
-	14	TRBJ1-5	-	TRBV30	TGTGCCTGGAGTGTACTTGGGAGCAATCAGCCCCAGCATTTT	CAWSVLGSNQPQHF